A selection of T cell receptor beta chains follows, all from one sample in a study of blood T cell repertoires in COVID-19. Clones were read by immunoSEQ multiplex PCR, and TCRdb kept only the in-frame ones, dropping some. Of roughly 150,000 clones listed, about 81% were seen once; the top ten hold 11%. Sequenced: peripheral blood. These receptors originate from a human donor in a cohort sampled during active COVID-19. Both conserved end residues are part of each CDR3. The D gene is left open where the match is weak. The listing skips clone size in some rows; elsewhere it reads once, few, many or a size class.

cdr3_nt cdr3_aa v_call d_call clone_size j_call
TGTGCCAGCAGCTTAGGGCTAGCGGGGTTCTACGAGCAGTACTTC CASSLGLAGFYEQYF TRBV11-2 TRBD2 NA TRBJ2-7
TGTGCCAGCAGCTTCCCCTCGGAGACCCAGTACTTC CASSFPSETQYF TRBV11-2 NA once TRBJ2-5
TGTGCCAGTAGTTGGGACGGGAGCTCCTACGAGCAGTACTTC CASSWDGSSYEQYF TRBV19 NA few TRBJ2-7
TGTGCCTGGAGTGTATCTTTTTACGAGCAGTACTTC CAWSVSFYEQYF TRBV30 NA NA TRBJ2-7
TGTGCCAGCGTCTACGAAATGAACACTGAAGCTTTCTTT CASVYEMNTEAFF TRBV6-6 NA many TRBJ1-1
TGTGCCAGCAGCCGCCAGGCTACCGGGGACAATGAGCAGTTCTTC CASSRQATGDNEQFF TRBV7-3 NA NA TRBJ2-1
TGTGCCAGCAGTGGGGGACTGAACTCTGGAAACACCATATATTTT CASSGGLNSGNTIYF TRBV25-1 NA NA TRBJ1-3
TGTGCCAGTAGTTCCCTCGGCCTGAGGGATACGACTGAAGCTTTCTTT CASSSLGLRDTTEAFF TRBV19 NA NA TRBJ1-1
TGTGCCAGCAGTTACTCTTTTAGCGGGATCTACAATGAGCAGTTCTTC CASSYSFSGIYNEQFF TRBV6-2/TRBV6-3 TRBD2 once TRBJ2-1
TGTGCCAGCAGCTTAGGGCGGGTCTACGAGCAGTACTTC CASSLGRVYEQYF TRBV7-2 NA NA TRBJ2-7
TGTGCCAGCAGACCGGGACAGGGCAAATTCGGTCGGAACAATGAGCAGTTCTTC CASRPGQGKFGRNNEQFF TRBV11-2 TRBD1 NA TRBJ2-1
TGTGCCAGCCTGCCTAGGGGGTCAGGCAATCAGCCCCAGCATTTT CASLPRGSGNQPQHF TRBV28 NA NA TRBJ1-5
TGTGCCAGCAGCAAAATCCACTCGACCGAGACTCCAGGAGGATACACTGAAGCTTTCTTT CASSKIHSTETPGGYTEAFF TRBV21-1 NA NA TRBJ1-1
TGTGCCAGCAGTTCAGGCTTCAGCTACACCTTC CASSSGFSYTF TRBV28 NA NA TRBJ1-2
TGTGCCAGTAGTGCACGGGACAGGGGGCCGGGAGCTTTCTTT CASSARDRGPGAFF TRBV19 TRBD1 NA TRBJ1-1
TGCGCCAGCAGCCAAGACAGACTCACTGAAGCTTTCTTT CASSQDRLTEAFF TRBV4-3 NA NA TRBJ1-1
TGTGCCACCGCGCGGCTGCCTATGAACACTGAAGCTTTCTTT CATARLPMNTEAFF TRBV6-5 NA NA TRBJ1-1
TGTGCCATCAGGCGGGGGTCGGACACAGATACGCAGTATTTT CAIRRGSDTDTQYF TRBV10-3 TRBD2 few TRBJ2-3
TGCAGTGCTAGTTACAGCTCTGGGGCCAACGTCCTGACTTTC CSASYSSGANVLTF TRBV20-1 NA once TRBJ2-6
TGTGCCAGTCGGTACTTCGGCAGGGGTGGCTATGGCTACACCTTC CASRYFGRGGYGYTF TRBV19 NA NA TRBJ1-2
TGTGCCAGCAGTGAGATGGGACAGTATAGCAATCAGCCCCAGCATTTT CASSEMGQYSNQPQHF TRBV6-1 TRBD1 NA TRBJ1-5
TGTGCCAGTAGTATAGATGGAGGCCATAGCTCCTACGAGCAGTACTTC CASSIDGGHSSYEQYF TRBV19 NA once TRBJ2-7
TGTGCCAGCAGGTTATCTTCACTAGCGGGAGACGCAGATACGCAGTATTTT CASRLSSLAGDADTQYF TRBV2 TRBD2 NA TRBJ2-3
TGTGCCATCAGTGAGGACGGGTACAATGAGCAGTTCTTC CAISEDGYNEQFF TRBV10-3 NA once TRBJ2-1
TGCGCCAGCAGCCAAGATCGGACAGGGAGAGGTTCACCCCTCCACTTT CASSQDRTGRGSPLHF TRBV4-3 TRBD1 NA TRBJ1-6
TGTGCCAGCAGCCGAAGTAGAGAGCCGAACGAGCAGTACTTC CASSRSREPNEQYF TRBV3-1/TRBV3-2 NA many TRBJ2-7
TGTGCCAGTACCCCGGGCAGGGTTTCAGATACGCAGTATTTT CASTPGRVSDTQYF TRBV19 NA NA TRBJ2-3
TGTGCCAGCAGCCGGTATGGCAACGAGCAGTACTTC CASSRYGNEQYF TRBV3-1/TRBV3-2 NA few TRBJ2-7
TGCAGCATTGCGGGGGGGGTGGAGACCCAGTACTTC CSIAGGVETQYF TRBV29-1 TRBD2 NA TRBJ2-5
TGTGCCAGCAGCCGAGGGGGACAGAGTACGAACACCGGGGAGCTGTTTTTT CASSRGGQSTNTGELFF TRBV7-6 TRBD1 NA TRBJ2-2
TGTGCCAGCAGCCGTTGGAACAGTGAAGCTTTCTTT CASSRWNSEAFF TRBV5-4 NA few TRBJ1-1
TGTGCCAGCCAAATCCCAGAGGGGGCTGGCTACACCTTC CASQIPEGAGYTF TRBV19 TRBD1 NA TRBJ1-2
TGTGCCAGCAGCCTAGTGGGGGGGGAGACCCAGTACTTC CASSLVGGETQYF TRBV5-4 TRBD2 NA TRBJ2-5
TGCGCCAGCAGCCAAACAGACAATGGACCGACGGGAGAGCAGTACTTC CASSQTDNGPTGEQYF TRBV4-3 NA NA TRBJ2-7
TGTGCCAGCAGTTTACCGAAACTAGCGGGAGCTACAGATACGCAGTATTTT CASSLPKLAGATDTQYF TRBV27 TRBD2 NA TRBJ2-3
TGTGCCAGCAGTTACGGCAGGGATACCTACGAGCAGTACTTC CASSYGRDTYEQYF TRBV6-2/TRBV6-3 NA many TRBJ2-7
TGTGCCAGCAGCCAAGGTCTGGCAGGGACTTATAATTCACCCCTCCACTTT CASSQGLAGTYNSPLHF TRBV14 NA NA TRBJ1-6
TGTGCCAGCAGCCCGATGTTGTTGTCGGGGGGCGGTGGCACTGAAGCTTTCTTT CASSPMLLSGGGGTEAFF TRBV9 NA NA TRBJ1-1
TGTGCCAGCAGCTCCTCGGCGAGCGGGGAGCAGTACTTC CASSSSASGEQYF TRBV7-2 NA NA TRBJ2-7
TGTGCCAGCAGCGTAGGTGCTAGCCTGGGTGAGCAGTTCTTC CASSVGASLGEQFF TRBV9 NA once TRBJ2-1
TGTGCCAGTAGTATAGTACTAGCGACTCAAGAGACCCAGTACTTC CASSIVLATQETQYF TRBV19 TRBD2 once TRBJ2-5
TGTGCCAGCAGCAAGGGACAGGGTAGGTCCTACAATGAGCAGTTCTTC CASSKGQGRSYNEQFF TRBV7-4 TRBD1 NA TRBJ2-1